This is a list of T cell receptor beta chains from one sample in a study of human T cells and chemical hapten exposure. TCRdb re-called the RACE reads with MiXCR, one entry per CDR3 protein. The table includes roughly 260,000 distinct CDR3 sequences, roughly 8.9% detected once. This specimen consisted of whole blood, obtained in connection with sensitization to the hapten diphenylcyclopropenone (DPC). The receptor set was obtained from a woman aged 40 to 50 with alopecia areata. Some clones in this sample may be carry-over from other donors' samples. Each CDR3 is given with its conserved first and last residue. Each record gives: D gene, V gene, clone size, J gene, CDR3 protein, CDR3 DNA. A D gene is named only where the DNA matches it firmly. Rows give clone size only sometimes, using once, few, many, or a class for an expanded clone.

NA	TRBV9	few	TRBJ2-1	CASSVAGNYLNEQFF	TGTGCCAGCAGCGTAGCGGGTAACTACCTCAATGAGCAGTTCTTC
TRBD2	TRBV10-3	few	TRBJ2-1	CAIRGLAGEVWNEQFF	TGTGCCATCAGGGGCCTAGCGGGAGAAGTTTGGAATGAGCAGTTCTTC
TRBD2	TRBV7-2	few	TRBJ2-3	CASSLMAGGLLTDTQYF	TGTGCCAGCAGCTTAATGGCGGGAGGTCTCCTCACAGATACGCAGTATTTT
NA	TRBV28	few	TRBJ2-7	CASSFPGLSYEQYF	TGTGCCAGCAGTTTTCCAGGACTCTCCTACGAGCAGTACTTC
TRBD2	TRBV24-1	NA	TRBJ2-1	CATSDLGTSGSLNEQFF	TGTGCCACCAGTGATTTGGGGACTAGCGGGAGTCTCAATGAGCAGTTCTTC
NA	TRBV5-4	NA	TRBJ2-3	CASSLDWTDTQYF	TGTGCCAGCAGCTTGGACTGGACAGATACGCAGTATTTT
TRBD2	TRBV6-2/TRBV6-3	many	TRBJ2-1	CASSDGTSGFSYNEQFF	TGTGCCAGCAGTGACGGGACTAGCGGGTTCTCCTACAATGAGCAGTTCTTC
TRBD2	TRBV6-5	NA	TRBJ2-1	CASSYGTSGYNEQFF	TGTGCCAGCAGTTACGGGACTAGCGGATACAATGAGCAGTTCTTC
NA	TRBV6-6	NA	TRBJ1-5	CASSYSAGIVSNQPQHF	TGTGCCAGCAGTTACTCTGCAGGGATCGTTAGCAATCAGCCCCAGCATTTT
TRBD2	TRBV20-1	NA	TRBJ2-4	CSARDTGGYLAKNIQYF	TGCAGTGCTAGAGATACGGGAGGATATCTAGCCAAAAACATTCAGTACTTC
TRBD2	TRBV20-1	few	TRBJ2-7	CSARDWTSGTPYEQYF	TGCAGTGCTAGGGATTGGACTAGCGGAACCCCCTACGAGCAGTACTTC
NA	TRBV7-2	many	TRBJ2-2	CASSSFLVPSGELFF	TGTGCCAGCAGCTCATTTCTTGTTCCGTCCGGGGAGCTGTTTTTT
TRBD2	TRBV28	NA	TRBJ2-1	CASSLLLAGVGNEQFF	TGTGCCAGCAGTTTGCTGCTAGCGGGAGTTGGCAATGAGCAGTTCTTC
TRBD2	TRBV12-3/TRBV12-4	NA	TRBJ2-5	CASSSSGSGSWETQYF	TGTGCCAGCAGTTCTAGCGGAAGCGGGAGCTGGGAGACCCAGTACTTC
NA	TRBV3-1	NA	TRBJ2-1	CASSRGPTDPQEQFF	TGTGCCAGCAGCCGGGGCCCGACGGACCCCCAGGAGCAGTTCTTC
NA	TRBV10-3	NA	TRBJ2-3	CAISEQDTQYF	TGTGCCATCAGTGAGCAAGATACGCAGTATTTT
NA	TRBV12-3/TRBV12-4	many	TRBJ2-1	CASEWGNEQFF	TGTGCCAGCGAATGGGGTAATGAGCAGTTCTTC
TRBD2	TRBV20-1	few	TRBJ2-1	CSAGIAGGSYNEQFF	TGCAGTGCTGGGATAGCGGGAGGCTCCTACAATGAGCAGTTCTTC
NA	TRBV2	NA	TRBJ2-7	CASYGATYEQYF	TGTGCCAGCTACGGGGCAACCTACGAGCAGTACTTC
NA	TRBV21-1	few	TRBJ2-1	CASSGQRLAETYNEQFF	TGTGCCAGCAGCGGACAAAGGCTAGCGGAAACATACAATGAGCAGTTCTTC
NA	TRBV6-4	medium-sized	TRBJ2-3	CASSESTEDTQYF	TGTGCCAGCAGTGAGTCGACAGAAGATACGCAGTATTTT
NA	TRBV4-2	NA	TRBJ2-1	CASSQDTRGTYNEQFF	TGTGCCAGCAGCCAAGATACCCGGGGAACCTACAATGAGCAGTTCTTC
TRBD1	TRBV6-5	NA	TRBJ2-7	CASSLLTRGRNEQYF	TGTGCCAGCAGTCTTTTAACCAGGGGGCGGAACGAGCAGTACTTC